The rows below give T cell receptor beta chains drawn from one sample of a study of cytomegalovirus exposure and HLA in healthy donors. Profiling relied on immunoSEQ multiplex PCR, and the TCRdb table lists in-frame clones only, not all of them. The sample carries about 150,000 clones, around 82% recorded once. Sequencing was carried out using PBMCs. These receptors were collected from a woman in her 50s in good health and CMV-seropositive. CDR3s leave out the opening cysteine and the closing phenylalanine or tryptophan. D genes are given only for firm matches. Rows give clone size only sometimes, using once, few, many, or a class for an expanded clone.

clone size,J gene,V gene,D gene,CDR3 protein
.,TRBJ2-3,TRBV2,.,ASGGIRTRDTQY
.,TRBJ1-3,TRBV9,.,ASSVGGGGGNTIY
.,TRBJ2-2,TRBV29-1,TRBD2,SVGIGRATGELF
.,TRBJ2-3,TRBV7-2,TRBD2,ASSPSGGHTDTQY
.,TRBJ2-1,TRBV19,TRBD2,ASSKRLAGAVSSYNEQF
.,TRBJ2-3,TRBV7-9,.,ASSLLRAPTDTQY
few,TRBJ2-6,TRBV4-3,.,ASSHDESGANVLT
.,TRBJ2-7,TRBV27,.,ASSLLAHPNYEQY
.,TRBJ2-3,TRBV7-2,TRBD2,ASSRSSGGTDTQY
.,TRBJ2-7,TRBV5-1,TRBD1,ASSWTGGYEQY
.,TRBJ2-1,TRBV29-1,.,SADTTSGEQF
.,TRBJ2-3,TRBV4-3,.,ASSQAPTDTQY
once,TRBJ2-7,TRBV10-3,.,AAQDGDEQY
.,TRBJ2-7,TRBV19,.,ASSIREAYEQY
once,TRBJ1-1,TRBV7-9,TRBD1,ASSTRTGPVVMNTEAF
few,TRBJ1-5,TRBV7-8,.,ASSTQGQQPQH
.,TRBJ2-7,TRBV5-1,TRBD1,ASSWGDRVLYEQY
.,TRBJ2-2,TRBV7-9,.,ASSLKGKDTGELF
.,TRBJ2-3,TRBV13,.,ASSLGGPLAKDTQY
.,TRBJ1-1,TRBV7-9,.,ASSLGTSFNTEAF
.,TRBJ1-5,TRBV2,.,ASSDYSNQPQH
.,TRBJ1-4,TRBV7-9,TRBD1,SRKGARASDEKLF
.,TRBJ2-6,TRBV7-7,.,ASSLDNSGANVLT
.,TRBJ1-2,TRBV9,.,ASEGVRGGYT
few,TRBJ2-2,TRBV25-1,.,ASSSFRGAHTGELF
few,TRBJ1-1,TRBV18,TRBD1,ASSLRQGNTEAF
.,TRBJ1-6,TRBV2,.,ASSEVTVFGGRASPLH
.,TRBJ1-6,TRBV7-3,TRBD1,ASSLTGGPLH
.,TRBJ1-4,TRBV5-6,.,ASSLTGGGEKLF
.,TRBJ2-1,TRBV5-1,.,ASSLLYSGRTHVHNEQF
.,TRBJ2-3,TRBV13,.,ASSAGLSTDTQY
.,TRBJ2-1,TRBV4-3,.,ASSQEWGGTYEQF
.,TRBJ1-5,TRBV28,.,ASRIPGKNQPQH
.,TRBJ2-7,TRBV6-5,.,ASSTGSRDYEQY
.,TRBJ1-3,TRBV7-2,TRBD1,ASSSRQGMGYTIY
.,TRBJ1-3,TRBV15,.,ATSRKQSSGNTIY
.,TRBJ2-3,TRBV5-4,.,ASSLEGGGAVGTQY
.,TRBJ2-7,TRBV7-2,TRBD1,ASSLSGQATYEQY
.,TRBJ1-1,TRBV19,TRBD1,ASNELGGGAGFNTEAF
.,TRBJ1-4,TRBV7-9,.,ASSWDRGGVKLF
.,TRBJ1-1,TRBV7-9,TRBD1,ASSIRQGGTEAF
.,TRBJ2-7,TRBV30,.,ARRTAQGEQY
once,TRBJ2-7,TRBV6-5,.,ASSSGRTKAEQY
.,TRBJ2-7,TRBV10-3,.,AISEVLSYEQY
once,TRBJ1-4,TRBV15,TRBD1,ATSRAGGAEKLF
.,TRBJ2-5,TRBV6-6,.,ASSTWTSWETQY
.,TRBJ2-1,TRBV19,.,ASSRASSYNEQF